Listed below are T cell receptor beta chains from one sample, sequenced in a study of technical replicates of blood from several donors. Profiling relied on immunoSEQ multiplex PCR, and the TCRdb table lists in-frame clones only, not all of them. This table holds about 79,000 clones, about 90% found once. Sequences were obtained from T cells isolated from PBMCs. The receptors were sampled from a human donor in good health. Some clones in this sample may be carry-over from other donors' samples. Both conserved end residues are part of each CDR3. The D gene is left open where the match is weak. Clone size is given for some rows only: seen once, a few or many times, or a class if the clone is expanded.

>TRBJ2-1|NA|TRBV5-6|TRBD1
TGTGCCAGCAGCTTGCGACAGGGAATTCCTGAGCAGTTCTTC
CASSLRQGIPEQFF
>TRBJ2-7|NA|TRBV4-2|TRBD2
TGTGCCAGCAGCCAAGGACTAGCGGGATCCTACGAGCAGTACTTC
CASSQGLAGSYEQYF
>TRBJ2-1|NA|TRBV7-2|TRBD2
TGTGCCAGCATAGCGGGACTACCAAGCTACAATGAGCAGTTCTTC
CASIAGLPSYNEQFF
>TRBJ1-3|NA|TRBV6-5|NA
TGTGCCAGCAGTCCTTCGACAGTCCCTGGAAACACCATATATTTT
CASSPSTVPGNTIYF
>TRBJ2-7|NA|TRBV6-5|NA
TGTGCCAGCAGCCGCGACAGTATTTTCGACGAGCAGTACTTC
CASSRDSIFDEQYF
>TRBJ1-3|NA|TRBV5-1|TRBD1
TGCGCCAGCAGCTTGACAGGACAGGGGTACGGAAACACCATATATTTT
CASSLTGQGYGNTIYF
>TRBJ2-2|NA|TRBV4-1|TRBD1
TGCGCCAGCAGCCAAAAGGGACAGGGTGCGATCGGGGAGCTGTTTTTT
CASSQKGQGAIGELFF
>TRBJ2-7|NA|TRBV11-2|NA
TGTGCCAGCAGCTTAGATCTCCCCTCCCAGGCCCTCTTC
CASSLDLPSQALF
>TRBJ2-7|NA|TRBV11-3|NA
TGTGCCAGCAGCTTGGGACTCACCTACGAGCAGTACTTC
CASSLGLTYEQYF
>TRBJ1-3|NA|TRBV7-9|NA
TGTGCCAGCAGCTCCAGGTATTCTGGAAACACCATATATTTT
CASSSRYSGNTIYF
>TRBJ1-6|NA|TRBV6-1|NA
TGTGCCAGCACTCCTCCCGGCAGGGTAAATTCACCCCTCCACTTT
CASTPPGRVNSPLHF
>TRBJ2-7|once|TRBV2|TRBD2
TGTGCCAGCAGGGCCAGCGGGAGCACCTACGAGCAGTACTTC
CASRASGSTYEQYF
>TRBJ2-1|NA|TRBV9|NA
TGTGCCAGCAGCGTAGAGGGAGCGGTCTCCTACAATGAGCAGTTCTTC
CASSVEGAVSYNEQFF
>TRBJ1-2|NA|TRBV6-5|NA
TGTGCCAGCAGTTATCGGGGGGTCGATGGCTACACCTTC
CASSYRGVDGYTF
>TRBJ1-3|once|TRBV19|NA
TGTGCCAGTAGTATTTCAGGGGCTATCGCTGGAAACACCATATATTTT
CASSISGAIAGNTIYF
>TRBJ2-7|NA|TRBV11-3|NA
TGTGCCAGCAGCTTAAACCCCCGGTATGCGGCCTACGAGCAGTACTTC
CASSLNPRYAAYEQYF
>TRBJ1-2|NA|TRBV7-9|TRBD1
TGTGCCAGCAGCCTACAGGGGGCCCATGGCTACACCTTC
CASSLQGAHGYTF
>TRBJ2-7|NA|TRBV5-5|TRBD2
TGTGCCAGCTACACCGGGGGAGGGGACGAGCAGTACTTC
CASYTGGGDEQYF
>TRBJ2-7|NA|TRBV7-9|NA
TGTGCCAGCAGCTTATCTGGCTCAAGGGGCGAGCAGTACTTC
CASSLSGSRGEQYF
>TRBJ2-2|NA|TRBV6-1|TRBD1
TGTGCCAGCAGTGAGCCCTCAGGGGGTGGGTCCGGGGAGCTGTTTTTT
CASSEPSGGGSGELFF
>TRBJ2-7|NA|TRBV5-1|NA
TGCGCCAGCAGCTTGGAGAACGAGCAGTACTTC
CASSLENEQYF
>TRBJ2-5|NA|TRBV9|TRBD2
TGTGCCAGCAGCGGACTAGCAGGAAACCAAGAGACCCAGTACTTC
CASSGLAGNQETQYF
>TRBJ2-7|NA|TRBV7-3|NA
TGTGCCAGCCCCTATGGGGGGTCTCGGGAGCAGTACTTC
CASPYGGSREQYF
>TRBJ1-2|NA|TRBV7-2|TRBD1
TGTGCCAGCAGCTCCGACAGGGTCTATGGCTACACCTTC
CASSSDRVYGYTF
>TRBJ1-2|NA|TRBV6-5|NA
TGTGCCAGCAAGACAGCCTATGCCGGCTACACCTTC
CASKTAYAGYTF
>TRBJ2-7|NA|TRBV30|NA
TGTGCCTGGGTCCGGACTGGCGAGCCCTACGAGCAGTACTTC
CAWVRTGEPYEQYF
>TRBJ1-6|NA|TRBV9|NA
TGTGCCAGCAGCGCAACCTTAAATCCGGGAGTTAATTCACCCCTCCACTTT
CASSATLNPGVNSPLHF
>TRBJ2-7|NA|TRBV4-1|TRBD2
TGCGCCAGCAGCCAAGGGGGAGCGGGAGGGCGGGAGCAGTACTTC
CASSQGGAGGREQYF
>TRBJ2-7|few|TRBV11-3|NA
TGTGCCAGCAGCTTACGAGAATCCTACGAGCAGTACTTC
CASSLRESYEQYF
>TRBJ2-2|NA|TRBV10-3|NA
TGTGCCATTCAGCAGGGAGGAGGGGAGCTGTTTTTT
CAIQQGGGELFF
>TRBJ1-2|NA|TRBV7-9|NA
TGTGCCAGCAGCTTAGGTCCAGGGGCAAACTATGGCTACACCTTC
CASSLGPGANYGYTF
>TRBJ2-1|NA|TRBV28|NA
TGTGCCAGCAGTCCGGAGAGCTCCTACAATGAGCAGTTCTTC
CASSPESSYNEQFF
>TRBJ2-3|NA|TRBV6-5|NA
TGTGCCAGCAGTTATCTAGAGTCGGCCACAGATACGCAGTATTTT
CASSYLESATDTQYF
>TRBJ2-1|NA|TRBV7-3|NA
TGTGCCAGCAGCTCCCTTGGGGGGAGTGGATGGAATGAGCAGTTCTTC
CASSSLGGSGWNEQFF
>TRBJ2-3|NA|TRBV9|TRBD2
TGTGCCAGCAGCCTTGGGGCGGGAGCTAGCACAGATACGCAGTATTTT
CASSLGAGASTDTQYF
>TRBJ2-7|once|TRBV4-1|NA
TGCGCCAGCAGCCCTCCAAGCTCGGCCTACGAGCAGTACTTC
CASSPPSSAYEQYF
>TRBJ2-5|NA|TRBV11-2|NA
TGTGCCAGCACCCTTTCACAGATTCAAGAGACCCAGTACTTC
CASTLSQIQETQYF
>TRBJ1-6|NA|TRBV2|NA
TGTGCCAGCAGTGAAGACGGGGAGGTCCATTCACCCCTCCACTTT
CASSEDGEVHSPLHF
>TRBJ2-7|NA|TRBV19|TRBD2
TGTGCCAGTAGTGGAAGAATCGGGACTAGCGGGAGTGGGTACGAGCAGTACTTC
CASSGRIGTSGSGYEQYF
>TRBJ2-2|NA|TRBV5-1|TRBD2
TGCGCCAGCAGCCCAAGTGGCGCGGGAGGGCCTACCGGGGAGCTGTTTTTT
CASSPSGAGGPTGELFF
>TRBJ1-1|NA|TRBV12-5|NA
TGTGCTAGTGGGCCCGAGGGGAACACTGAAGCTTTCTTT
CASGPEGNTEAFF
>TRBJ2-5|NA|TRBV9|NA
TGTGCCAGCAGCGGAGGCGGGGTGGAGACCCAGTACTTC
CASSGGGVETQYF
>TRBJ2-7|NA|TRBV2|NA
TGTGCCAGTGAATCTCAGCGGTCGACCTACGAGCAGTACTTC
CASESQRSTYEQYF
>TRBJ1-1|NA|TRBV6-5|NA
TGTGCCAGTAAGAGGGACACTGAAGCTTTCTTT
CASKRDTEAFF
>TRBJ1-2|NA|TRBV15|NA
TGTGCCACCAGCAACGAGAACTATGGCTACACCTTC
CATSNENYGYTF
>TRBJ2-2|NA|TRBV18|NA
TGTGCCAGCTCACCACCGACAGGGAACACCGGGGAGCTGTTTTTT
CASSPPTGNTGELFF